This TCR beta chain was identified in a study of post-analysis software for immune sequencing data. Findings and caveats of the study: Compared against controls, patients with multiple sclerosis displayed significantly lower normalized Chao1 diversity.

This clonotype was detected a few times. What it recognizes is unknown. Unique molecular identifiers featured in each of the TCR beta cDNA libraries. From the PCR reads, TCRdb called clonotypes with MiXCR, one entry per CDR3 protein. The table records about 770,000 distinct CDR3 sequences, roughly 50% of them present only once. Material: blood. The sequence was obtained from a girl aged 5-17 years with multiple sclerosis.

The CDR3 protein is CAISESTKYGYTF. CDR3 nucleotide sequence: TGTGCCATCAGTGAGTCGACGAAATATGGCTACACCTTC. The V and J genes are TRBV10-3 and TRBJ1-2; D is uncertain. V lost 0 bases, J lost 5 bases, and 7 bases lay in between. From germline, CDR1 is ENHRY and CDR2 SYGVKD. This CDR3 spans 13 amino acids.